A single sample is the source of the 21 T cell receptor beta chains below, sequenced in a study of T cells in Graves' hyperthyroidism and ophthalmopathy. Amplification targeted TCR beta CDR3 regions from RNA transcripts. Researchers ran a first-round RT-PCR on the TCR CDR3 using the HTBI primer set. TCRdb fed the multiplex PCR reads into MiXCR, producing one record per CDR3 protein. In the table there are some 270,000 distinct CDR3 sequences, roughly 15% of which are singletons. The source material was blood. Receptors originate from a woman aged 40 to 55 with Graves' hyperthyroidism.

This clonotype was counted many times. V is TRBV3-1 and J is TRBJ2-3; the D is unclear. CDR3 length: 13 amino acids. CDR1 is LGHDT, CDR2 YNNKEL, per germline (reference sequence). With 1 base removed from V and 3 bases from J, the gap between germline ends came to 5 bases. CDR3 amino acids: CASSQVTTDTQYF. The CDR3 region has the DNA TGTGCCAGCAGCCAAGTAACGACAGATACGCAGTATTTT.

The table lists this clonotype with many counts. This sequence joins TRBV27 and TRBJ2-7; maybe TRBD2 (6 bases). This CDR3 has 14 amino acids. The germline V gene encodes CDR1 MNHEY and CDR2 SMNVEV (reference sequence). Trimming took off 3 bases at V and 2 bases at J, with 11 bases between the two ends. The CDR3: CASSLNGGTYEQYF. CDR3 coding DNA: TGTGCCAGCAGTTTGAACGGGGGTACCTACGAGCAGTACTTC.

This clonotype was seen ten or more times. The V and J genes are TRBV3-1 and TRBJ2-7, with 8 bases identical to TRBD1. CDR1 and CDR2 (germline): LGHDT, YNNKEL (reference sequence). The CDR3 length is 15 residues. V lost 1 base to trimming and J lost 1 base; unmatched junction nucleotides: 3. The CDR3 nucleotides are TGTGCCAGCAGCCAAGGACAGGGGAGGTCCTACGAGCAGTACTTC. It is translated as CASSQGQGRSYEQYF.

This clonotype was recorded at least ten times. The chain employs TRBV29-1 and TRBJ2-3, with D maybe TRBD2 (6 bases). V lost 8 bases, J lost 1 base, and 22 bases lay in between. CDR1 is SQVTM and CDR2 is ANQGSEA in the germline V gene. The CDR3 loop spans 16 amino acids. The CDR3 nucleotides are TGCAGCCTCCGGGACTTGTCTTCCGGTCGCACAGATACGCAGTATTTT. Translation: CSLRDLSSGRTDTQYF.

On this clonotype: A much bigger clone sits one base away, suggesting this may be a read error. The chain employs TRBV3-1 and TRBJ2-2; a possible D gene is TRBD1 (5 bases). Germline loops: CDR1 LGHDT, CDR2 YNNKEL (reference sequence). The CDR3 contains 14 residues. Here the CDR3 DNA reads TGTGCCCGCAGCCAAGGGGAGAACACCGGGGAGCTGTTTTTT. Encoded protein: CARSQGENTGELFF. The whole variable domain, remainder taken from reference TRBV3-1 and TRBJ2-2, is DTAVSQTPKYLVTQMGNDKSIKCEQNLGHDTMYWYKQDSKKFLKIMFSYNNKELIINETVPNRFSPKSPDKAHLNLHINSLELGDSAVYFCARSQGENTGELFFGEGSRLTVL.

At least ten counts were recorded for this clonotype. The gene calls are TRBV28 and TRBJ2-1; D is ambiguous. Trimming pared 4 bases from V and 5 bases from J, leaving 6 bases between. CDR3 size: 12 residues. Germline loops: CDR1 MDHEN, CDR2 SYDVKM. The CDR3 DNA follows: TGTGCCAGCAGTTCCCGGAACAATGAGCAGTTCTTC. Translated, it gives CASSSRNNEQFF.

This clonotype was seen ten or more times. This chain joins TRBV19 and TRBJ2-1; 7 bases are shared with TRBD2. With V trimmed by 5 bases and J by 7 bases, 14 bases remained unmatched. CDR1 is LNHDA, CDR2 SQIVND, per germline (reference sequence). This CDR3 is 16 amino acids long. The CDR3 coding sequence is TGTGCCAGTAGTCTCCTCGGGGCGGGAGTGGGGAATGAGCAGTTCTTC. This encodes CASSLLGAGVGNEQFF.

This clonotype has a count of ten or more. This chain links TRBV12-3 or TRBV12-4 with TRBJ1-6; TRBD1 aligns across 8 bases. V was clipped by 5 bases and J by 8 bases; unmatched bases: 5. The CDR3 covers 14 residues. DNA of the CDR3: TGTGCCAGCAGTCAAACAGGGGGGTATTCACCCCTCCACTTT. Residues: CASSQTGGYSPLHF.

Ten or more counts support this clonotype. The chain joins TRBV6-1 to TRBJ2-1; D not certain. Germline CDR1 and CDR2: MNHNS and SASEGT. Trimming took off 5 bases at V and 5 bases at J, with 10 bases between the two ends. The CDR3 is 13 amino acids. CDR3 in amino acids: CASSTDRNNEQFF. The CDR3, as DNA: TGTGCCAGCAGTACGGACCGAAACAATGAGCAGTTCTTC.

Ten or more counts support this clonotype. This sequence joins TRBV29-1 and TRBJ1-4; 9 bases agree with TRBD1. The J segment lost 4 bases and the V segment lost 6 bases, leaving 3 bases of the junction unmatched. The CDR3 runs 13 residues. The germline V gene encodes CDR1 SQVTM and CDR2 ANQGSEA. CDR3 coding DNA: TGCAGCGTGACAGGGGGTGTTAATGAAAAACTGTTTTTT. Amino acid sequence: CSVTGGVNEKLFF. Together with reference TRBV29-1 and TRBJ1-4, the CDR3 gives the full variable domain: SAVISQKPSRDICQRGTSLTIQCQVDSQVTMMFWYRQQPGQSLTLIATANQGSEATYESGFVIDKFPISRPNLTFSTLTVSNMSPEDSSIYLCSVTGGVNEKLFFGSGTQLSVL.

This clonotype appeared many times. V gene TRBV19 combines with J gene TRBJ1-2, with 8 bases identical to TRBD1. The CDR3 consists of 14 residues. Per the germline V gene, CDR1 is LNHDA and CDR2 is SQIVND (reference sequence). The junction had 9 bases not matched to a gene; V was cut back by 3 bases and J by 9 bases. The chain's CDR3 is CASSISGGRTSYTF. The CDR3 coding sequence is TGTGCCAGTAGTATCTCAGGGGGCCGTACGAGCTACACCTTC.

This clonotype was detected many times. The chain joins TRBV3-1 to TRBJ2-7; 8 nucleotides match TRBD2. Trimming at V came to 1 base and at J to 3 bases, leaving 8 bases not matched to a gene. There are 16 residues in the CDR3. Looked up from germline, CDR1 is LGHDT and CDR2 is YNNKEL (reference sequence). This CDR3 reads CASSQAATSGYYEQYF. The CDR3 bases are TGTGCCAGCAGCCAAGCGGCCACTAGCGGATACTACGAGCAGTACTTC.

The V and J genes are TRBV24-1 and TRBJ2-1; 8 positions match TRBD2. Germline CDR1 and CDR2: KGHDR and SFDVKD. CDR3 length equals 15 residues. V shed 9 bases, J shed 1 base, and the junction held 7 bases outside the gene matches. In nucleotides, the CDR3 is TGTGCCACCCACCCCGGGGGGGGTTCCTACAATGAGCAGTTCTTC. Amino acid sequence: CATHPGGGSYNEQFF.

There are many counts of this clonotype. The genes are TRBV6-1 and TRBJ1-5; 7 bases are shared with TRBD1. Trimming at V came to 6 bases and at J to 3 bases, leaving 8 bases not matched to a gene. This CDR3 spans 15 amino acids. CDR1 MNHNS and CDR2 SASEGT come from the germline V gene. In DNA, the CDR3 is TGTGCCAGCAGCGGGCAGGGGGTTTCCAATCAGCCCCAGCATTTT. Translation gives CASSGQGVSNQPQHF.

The chain links TRBV5-4 to TRBJ2-5, with 9 bases fitting TRBD2. Germline V gives CDR1 SGHNT, CDR2 YYREEE (reference sequence). The CDR3 is 16 residues long. Trimming at V came to 4 bases and at J to 2 bases, leaving 9 bases not matched to a gene. This chain's CDR3 is CASSGGRREGQETQYF. CDR3 nucleotide sequence: TGTGCCAGCAGCGGGGGGAGGCGGGAGGGGCAAGAGACCCAGTACTTC.

The chain has TRBV19 and TRBJ1-5; the match to TRBD1 covers 8 bases. From germline, CDR1 is LNHDA and CDR2 SQIVND (reference sequence). The length of the CDR3 is 14 residues. Unmatched junction bases numbered 7, after V lost 5 bases and J lost 7 bases. In DNA, the CDR3 is TGTGCCAGTAGTTTCGGACAGGGAGAGCAGCCCCAGCATTTT. Its protein product is CASSFGQGEQPQHF.

This clonotype was seen many times. The chain has TRBV11-3 and TRBJ2-5; a weak D match, TRBD1 (5 bases). CDR1 and CDR2 from the germline V gene are SGHNT and YENEEA. The CDR3 is 13 residues long. Deletions cut 0 bases from V and 3 bases from J, with 5 bases between. The CDR3, as DNA: TGTGCCAGCAGCTTAGAGACAGAAGAGACCCAGTACTTC. Amino acids: CASSLETEETQYF.

Regarding this clonotype: This may stem from a read error, because a much larger clone lies one nucleotide away. This rearrangement joins TRBV24-1 to TRBJ2-3; 7 bases map to TRBD1. The CDR3 runs to 15 residues. Per germline, CDR1 KGHDR and CDR2 SFDVKD. This chain's CDR3 is CATGETGSSTDTQYF. CDR3 DNA: TGTGCCACCGGTGAGACAGGGTCTAGCACAGATACGCAGTATTTT.

In its sample, this clonotype was seen many times. The rearrangement links TRBV20-1 to TRBJ1-2; 12 nucleotides line up with TRBD1. CDR3 length: 15 residues. The germline V gene encodes CDR1 DFQATT and CDR2 SNEGSKA (reference sequence). Losses at the gene ends were 5 bases for V and 0 bases for J; bases not matched to a gene: 4. CDR3 DNA sequence: TGCAGTGCTGCCGGGACAGGGGGCTCTAACTATGGCTACACCTTC. Translation: CSAAGTGGSNYGYTF.

At least ten counts were recorded for this clonotype. The V and J genes are TRBV2 and TRBJ2-7; tentatively, D is TRBD1 or TRBD2 (5 bases each). The CDR3 runs to 14 residues. Germline CDR1 reads SNHLY; CDR2 reads FYNNEI. V was trimmed by 4 bases and J by 3 bases, leaving 13 bases between them. CDR3 protein: CASSGGTVNYEQYF. CDR3 in DNA: TGTGCCAGCAGTGGAGGGACGGTCAACTACGAGCAGTACTTC. The whole variable domain, filled in from reference TRBV2 and TRBJ2-7, reads EPEVTQTPSHQVTQMGQEVILRCVPISNHLYFYWYRQILGQKVEFLVSFYNNEISEKSEIFDDQFSVERPDGSNFTLKIRSTKLEDSAMYFCASSGGTVNYEQYFGPGTRLTVT.

The sample holds many counts of this clonotype. The chain's CDR3 is CASGPGTVAFF. The CDR3 bases are TGTGCTAGTGGTCCGGGGACAGTAGCTTTCTTT. This chain links TRBV12-5 with TRBJ1-1; 7 bases are shared with TRBD1. J was trimmed by 10 bases and V by 5 bases; bases with no gene match: 4. The CDR3 spans 11 residues. Germline V gives CDR1 LGHNT, CDR2 FRNRAP.